These 26 T cell receptor beta chains came from one sample sequenced in a study of blood T cell repertoires in COVID-19. Sequencing used immunoSEQ multiplex PCR; TCRdb keeps in-frame clones, though not all of them. The repertoire holds about 300,000 clones, with roughly 90% as singletons. What was sequenced was peripheral blood. These receptors were collected from a woman in her 30s with COVID-19, enrolled during active disease.

V is TRBV4-1 and J is TRBJ1-5; perhaps TRBD1 as D (6 bases). The V and J ends lost 4 bases and 0 bases respectively, with 10 bases between them. In germline, CDR1 is MGHRA, CDR2 YSYEKL. The CDR3 is made up of 15 amino acids. The CDR3 sequence: CASSRNRDSNQPQHF. In DNA, the CDR3 is TGCGCCAGCAGCCGCAACAGGGATAGCAATCAGCCCCAGCATTTT.

The chain recombines TRBV3-1 (or the pseudogene TRBV3-2) with TRBJ2-7, with 7 nucleotides matching TRBD2. Germline CDR1 LGHDT, CDR2 YNNKEL (reference sequence). The CDR3 is 13 residues long. The ends lost 5 bases at V and 5 bases at J; junction bases unmatched: 6. In DNA form, the CDR3 reads TGTGCCAGCAGCGGGGGGGTAGATGACGAGCAGTACTTC. Its translation: CASSGGVDDEQYF.

This chain joins TRBV28 and TRBJ1-1; 9 nucleotides match TRBD1. V trimming: 5 bases; J trimming: 7 bases; junction bases outside the gene matches: 11. In germline, CDR1 is MDHEN, CDR2 SYDVKM. The CDR3 contains 15 residues. In DNA, the CDR3 is TGTGCCAGCAGTCCAGGGGACAGGGACTACGGTGAAGCTTTCTTT. This sequence encodes CASSPGDRDYGEAFF.

This clone has just a few counts. This chain connects TRBV6-6 to TRBJ1-5; D remains unclear. CDR3 length equals 15 residues. V lost 4 bases and J 2 bases, leaving 12 bases between the germline ends. Per the germline V gene, CDR1 is MNHNY and CDR2 is SVGAGI (reference sequence). CDR3 residues: CASSSPGSGNQPQHF. The DNA for the CDR3 is TGTGCCAGCAGTTCCCCTGGCTCTGGCAATCAGCCCCAGCATTTT.

This clone was found once. V and J are TRBV11-2 and TRBJ2-7; 7 positions match TRBD1. V was clipped by 1 base and J by 3 bases; unmatched bases: 6. Germline loops: CDR1 SGHAT, CDR2 FQNNGV. The CDR3 consists of 15 residues. CDR3 region: CASSLAPGGIYEQYV. The CDR3 DNA is TGTGCCAGCAGCTTAGCTCCAGGGGGTATCTACGAGCAGTACGTC.

The chain has TRBV2 and TRBJ1-3; D is possibly TRBD1 (5 bases). Trimming pared 2 bases from V and 0 bases from J, leaving 8 bases between. Germline CDR1 SNHLY, CDR2 FYNNEI. The CDR3 has 15 amino acids. As DNA, the CDR3 is TGTGCCAGCAGTGAAATTGGGGCCTCTGGAAACACCATATATTTT. As protein: CASSEIGASGNTIYF.

V usage is TRBV27 and J usage is TRBJ2-2, with 8 bases identical to TRBD2. CDR1 is MNHEY, CDR2 SMNVEV, per germline (reference sequence). V was clipped by 6 bases and J by 2 bases; unmatched bases: 8. The CDR3 loop spans 16 amino acids. The CDR3 here is CASRLSGDSNTGELFF. The CDR3 coding sequence is TGTGCCAGCAGGCTTAGCGGGGACTCAAACACCGGGGAGCTGTTTTTT.

CDR3 nucleotide sequence: TGTGCCAGCAGCTTTGCGGGAACTAATGAAAAACTGTTTTTT. Protein sequence: CASSFAGTNEKLFF. This chain connects TRBV7-2 to TRBJ1-4, with unresolved D. The CDR3 runs 14 residues. The V gene lost 3 bases and the J gene lost 1 base, with 6 bases spanning the gap. Per germline, CDR1 SGHTA and CDR2 FQGNSA.

V is TRBV6-5 and J is TRBJ2-3, with D tentatively TRBD2 (5 bases). V gave up 9 bases and J gave up 2 bases, with 15 bases separating them. The germline V gene has CDR1 MNHEY and CDR2 SVGAGI. The CDR3 runs to 14 residues. The chain's CDR3 is CASNTLGVTDTQYF. The CDR3 region has the DNA TGTGCCAGTAATACCCTCGGGGTCACAGATACGCAGTATTTT.

This clone was detected only once. The V call is TRBV19, the J call TRBJ1-2; D might be TRBD1 (6 bases). The ends were cut back, 5 bases at V and 1 base at J, with 14 bases in the middle. Looked up from germline, CDR1 is LNHDA and CDR2 is SQIVND (reference sequence). The CDR3 runs 15 residues. CDR3 loop: CASSDPGHLNYGYTF. CDR3 sequence (DNA): TGTGCCAGTAGTGACCCGGGACACCTTAACTATGGCTACACCTTC.

The V gene is TRBV6-5, the J gene TRBJ1-2; 8 nucleotides agree with TRBD1. The CDR3 covers 15 residues. Germline CDR1 and CDR2: MNHEY and SVGAGI. The V gene end was trimmed by 2 bases and the J gene end by 2 bases; junction bases not matched to a gene: 4. The CDR3 bases are TGTGCCAGCAGTTACGGACAGGGCCCCAACTATGGCTACACCTTC. Translation gives CASSYGQGPNYGYTF.

The rearrangement joins TRBV7-9 to TRBJ1-4; no definite D call. The CDR3 covers 14 residues. V was trimmed by 0 bases and J by 4 bases, leaving 6 bases between them. CDR1 and CDR2 from the germline V gene are SEHNR and FQNEAQ (reference sequence). The CDR3 reads CASSLAGVNEKLFF. CDR3 nucleotides: TGTGCCAGCAGCTTAGCCGGGGTTAATGAAAAACTGTTTTTT.

This chain links TRBV5-6 with TRBJ2-7, with D possibly matching TRBD1 (6 bases). The V gene's germline CDR1 is SGHDT and CDR2 YYEEEE. The V and J ends lost 4 bases and 3 bases respectively, with 14 bases between them. The CDR3 runs to 14 residues. The CDR3 DNA is TGTGCCAGCAGCCCGCAGGGGCAGGGCTACGAGCAGTACGTC. This gives the protein CASSPQGQGYEQYV.

The V call is TRBV5-1, the J call TRBJ2-3; D may be TRBD1 (5 bases). V lost 0 bases and J lost 6, with 14 bases in between. Per the germline V gene, CDR1 is SGHRS and CDR2 is YFSETQ. The CDR3 runs 15 residues. In DNA, the CDR3 is TGCGCCAGCAGCTTGGGGTCGACAGCCCGGGATACGCAGTATTTT. It is translated as CASSLGSTARDTQYF.

The rearrangement joins TRBV28 to TRBJ1-5; 8 bases fit TRBD1. J was trimmed by 7 bases and V by 6 bases; bases with no gene match: 8. Germline CDR1 MDHEN, CDR2 SYDVKM. The CDR3 extends over 14 amino acids. The CDR3 loop is CASRPGGIRQPQHF. In DNA, the CDR3 is TGTGCCAGCAGGCCAGGGGGCATCCGCCAGCCCCAGCATTTT.

The chain joins TRBV6-5 to TRBJ2-1, with TRBD1 matching over 8 bases. There are 15 residues in the CDR3. Losses at the gene ends were 2 bases for V and 6 bases for J; bases not matched to a gene: 6. CDR1 and CDR2 (germline): MNHEY, SVGAGI. CDR3 protein: CASSYQLDRVNEQFF. CDR3 sequence (DNA): TGTGCCAGCAGTTACCAGCTGGACAGGGTCAATGAGCAGTTCTTC.

The chain links TRBV2 to TRBJ1-4; D is unclear. V lost 7 bases to trimming and J lost 8 bases, with 17 bases between them. The germline gives CDR1 SNHLY, CDR2 FYNNEI. This CDR3 has 14 amino acids. The CDR3 sequence: CASTLGLPGEKLFF. In nucleotides, the CDR3 is TGTGCCAGCACCCTAGGACTCCCCGGGGAAAAACTGTTTTTT.

V is TRBV15 and J is TRBJ1-3, with D unclear. In germline, CDR1 is LNHNV, CDR2 YYDKDF (reference sequence). CDR3 length equals 14 residues. Trimming took off 3 bases at V and 3 bases at J, with 9 bases between the two ends. CDR3 in DNA: TGTGCCACCAGCAGGGGCCGCTTTGGAAACACCATATATTTT. It codes for CATSRGRFGNTIYF.

This rearrangement joins TRBV27 to TRBJ2-2; possibly TRBD2 for D (5 bases). The CDR3 spans 14 residues. CDR1 MNHEY and CDR2 SMNVEV come from the germline V gene (reference sequence). The V end lost 1 base, the J end lost 6 bases, and 9 bases lay between the germline ends. CDR3 loop: CASSLFPEAGELFF. The CDR3, as DNA: TGTGCCAGCAGTTTATTCCCGGAGGCCGGGGAGCTGTTTTTT.

V usage is TRBV2 and J usage is TRBJ1-5; D gene ambiguous. The germline V gene encodes CDR1 SNHLY and CDR2 FYNNEI. This CDR3 is 15 amino acids long. The germline V and J ends were trimmed by 5 bases and 6 bases, with 17 bases remaining between them. CDR3 sequence reads: CASSPLRFRVQPQHF. CDR3 sequence (DNA): TGTGCCAGCAGTCCACTTCGGTTCCGGGTTCAGCCCCAGCATTTT.

The chain is built from TRBV7-8 and TRBJ1-1; D is ambiguous. V shed 1 base and J shed 11 bases, with 14 bases lying between them. Germline CDR1 is SGHVS and CDR2 is FQNEAQ. The CDR3 contains 13 residues. The CDR3 bases are TGTGCCAGCAGCTTAGAATTAGCCCTGGAGGCTTTCTTT. Translating gives CASSLELALEAFF.

The genes are TRBV5-8 and TRBJ1-6, with D tentatively TRBD1 (5 bases). V lost 6 bases and J lost 11, with 15 bases in between. The CDR3 has 13 residues. The germline gives CDR1 SGHTS, CDR2 YDEGEE. CDR3 nucleotides: TGTGCCAGCACCTGGACAAGTCGGGCACCCCTCCACTTT. Residues: CASTWTSRAPLHF.

The chain has TRBV7-2 and TRBJ1-1; D is perhaps TRBD1 (6 bases). V was trimmed by 1 base and J by 2 bases, leaving 11 bases between them. The CDR3 totals 15 residues. Germline V gene lookup returns CDR1 SGHTA and CDR2 FQGNSA. CDR3 sequence (DNA): TGTGCCAGCAGCTTAGAATGGGGGCGAAACACTGAAGCTTTCTTT. Protein: CASSLEWGRNTEAFF. Using reference TRBV7-2 and TRBJ1-1 for the parts outside the CDR3, the full variable domain is GAGVSQSPSNKVTEKGKDVELRCDPISGHTALYWYRQSLGQGLEFLIYFQGNSAPDKSGLPSDRFSAERTGGSVSTLTIQRTQQEDSAVYLCASSLEWGRNTEAFFGQGTRLTVV.

The rearrangement links TRBV11-3 to TRBJ1-2, with D maybe TRBD1 (6 bases). The CDR3 is made up of 12 amino acids. Trimming cost V 3 bases and J 8 bases, with 10 bases left between them. Germline-derived CDR1 and CDR2 are SGHNT and YENEEA. CDR3 residues: CASSFTGKGYTF. The CDR3 nucleotides read TGTGCCAGCAGCTTTACAGGGAAAGGCTACACCTTC.

The chain uses TRBV28 and TRBJ2-7, with 7 bases aligning to TRBD1. There are 13 residues in the CDR3. V shed 6 bases and J 7 bases; nucleotides not matched to a gene: 9. Germline-derived CDR1 and CDR2 are MDHEN and SYDVKM. The CDR3 is CASSETGVREQYV. CDR3 coding DNA: TGTGCCAGCAGCGAAACAGGGGTTCGGGAGCAGTACGTC.

The V call is TRBV4-1, the J call TRBJ1-3; TRBD1 might be the D (6 bases). This CDR3 spans 18 amino acids. V was trimmed by 3 bases and J by 0 bases, leaving 18 bases between them. Germline CDR1 and CDR2: MGHRA and YSYEKL. DNA for the CDR3: TGCGCCAGCAGCCATCCACCGGGGGGGGCCCGCTCTGGAAACACCATATATTTT. This sequence encodes CASSHPPGGARSGNTIYF.